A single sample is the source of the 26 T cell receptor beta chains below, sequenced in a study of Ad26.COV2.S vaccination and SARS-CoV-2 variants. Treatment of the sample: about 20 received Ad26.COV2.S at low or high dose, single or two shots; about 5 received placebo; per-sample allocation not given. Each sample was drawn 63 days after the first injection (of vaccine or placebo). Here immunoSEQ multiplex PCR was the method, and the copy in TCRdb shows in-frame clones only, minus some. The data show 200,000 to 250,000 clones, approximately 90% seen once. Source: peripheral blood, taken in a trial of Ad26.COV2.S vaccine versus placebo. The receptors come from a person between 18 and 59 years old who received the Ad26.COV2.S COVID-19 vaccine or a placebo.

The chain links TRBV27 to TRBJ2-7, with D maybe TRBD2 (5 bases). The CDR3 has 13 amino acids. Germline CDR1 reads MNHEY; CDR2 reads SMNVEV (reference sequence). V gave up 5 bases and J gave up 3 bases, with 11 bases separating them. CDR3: CASSHSGDYEQYF. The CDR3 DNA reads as TGTGCCAGCAGTCATTCCGGGGACTACGAGCAGTACTTC.

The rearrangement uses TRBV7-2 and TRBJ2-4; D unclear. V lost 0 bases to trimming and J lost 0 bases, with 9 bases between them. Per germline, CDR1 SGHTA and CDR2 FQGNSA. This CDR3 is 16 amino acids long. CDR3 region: CASSLASTPAKNIQYF. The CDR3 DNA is TGTGCCAGCAGCTTAGCGAGCACTCCAGCCAAAAACATTCAGTACTTC.

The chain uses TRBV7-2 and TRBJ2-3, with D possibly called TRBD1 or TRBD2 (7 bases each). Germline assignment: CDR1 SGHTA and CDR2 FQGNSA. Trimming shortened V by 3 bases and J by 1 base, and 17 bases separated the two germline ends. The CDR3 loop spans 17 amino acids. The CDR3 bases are TGTGCCAGCAGCTTTCTCCCCCAGGGGGGGCGCACAGATACGCAGTATTTT. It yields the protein CASSFLPQGGRTDTQYF.

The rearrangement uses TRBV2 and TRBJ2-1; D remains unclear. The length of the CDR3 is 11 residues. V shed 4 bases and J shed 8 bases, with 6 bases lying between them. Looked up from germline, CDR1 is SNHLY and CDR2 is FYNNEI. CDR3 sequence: CASSAWDEQFF. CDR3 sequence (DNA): TGTGCCAGCAGTGCGTGGGATGAGCAGTTCTTC.

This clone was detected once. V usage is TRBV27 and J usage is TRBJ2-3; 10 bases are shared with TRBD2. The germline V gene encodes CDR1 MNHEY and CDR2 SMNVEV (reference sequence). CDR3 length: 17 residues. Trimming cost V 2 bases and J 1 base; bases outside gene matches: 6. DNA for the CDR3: TGTGCCAGCAGTTTACGGAGCGGGAGGGCCCGCACAGATACGCAGTATTTT. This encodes CASSLRSGRARTDTQYF.

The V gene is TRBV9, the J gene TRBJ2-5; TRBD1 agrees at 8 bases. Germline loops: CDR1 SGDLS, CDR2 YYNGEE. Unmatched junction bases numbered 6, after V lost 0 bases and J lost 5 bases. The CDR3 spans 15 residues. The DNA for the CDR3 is TGTGCCAGCAGCGTAGGCCCAGGGGGCTGGGAGACCCAGTACTTC. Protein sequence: CASSVGPGGWETQYF.

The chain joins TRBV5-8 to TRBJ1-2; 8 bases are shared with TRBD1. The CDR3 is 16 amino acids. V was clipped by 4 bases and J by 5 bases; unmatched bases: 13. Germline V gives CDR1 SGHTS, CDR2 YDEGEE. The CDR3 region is CASSLGAGGGRYGYTF. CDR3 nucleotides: TGTGCCAGCAGCCTGGGGGCAGGGGGCGGTCGGTATGGCTACACCTTC.

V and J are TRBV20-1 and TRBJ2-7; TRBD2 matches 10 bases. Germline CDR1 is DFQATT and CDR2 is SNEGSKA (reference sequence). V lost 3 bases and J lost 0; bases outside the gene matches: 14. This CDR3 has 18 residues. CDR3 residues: CSASVLAGEYGSSYEQYF. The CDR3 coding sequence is TGCAGTGCTAGTGTCCTAGCGGGAGAGTATGGGAGCTCCTACGAGCAGTACTTC.

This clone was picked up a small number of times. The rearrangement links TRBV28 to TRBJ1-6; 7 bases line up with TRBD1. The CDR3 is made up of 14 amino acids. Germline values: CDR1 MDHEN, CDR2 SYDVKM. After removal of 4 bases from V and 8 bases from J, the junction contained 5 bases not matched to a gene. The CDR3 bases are TGTGCCAGCAGTTCGACAGGGAACTATTCACCCCTCCACTTT. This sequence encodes CASSSTGNYSPLHF.

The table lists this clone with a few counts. Here the CDR3 reads CSASYPGTGIGGAFF. In DNA form, the CDR3 reads TGCAGTGCTAGTTATCCAGGGACAGGTATAGGTGGAGCTTTCTTT. This sequence joins TRBV20-1 and TRBJ1-1, with 8 bases fitting TRBD1. CDR3 length: 15 amino acids. The germline V gene has CDR1 DFQATT and CDR2 SNEGSKA (reference sequence). Trimming took 3 bases from V and 10 from J; bases not matched to a gene: 16.

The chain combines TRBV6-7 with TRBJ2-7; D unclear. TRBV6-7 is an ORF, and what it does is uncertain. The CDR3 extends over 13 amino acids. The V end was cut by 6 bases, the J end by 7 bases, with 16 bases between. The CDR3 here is CASSSDPVVEQYF. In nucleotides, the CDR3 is TGTGCCAGCAGCTCCGACCCGGTCGTAGAGCAGTACTTC.

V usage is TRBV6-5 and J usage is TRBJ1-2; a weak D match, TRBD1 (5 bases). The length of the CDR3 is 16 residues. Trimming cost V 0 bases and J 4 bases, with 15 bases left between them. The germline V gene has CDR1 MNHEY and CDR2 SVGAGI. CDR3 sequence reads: CASSYSERGYGYGYTF. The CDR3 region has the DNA TGTGCCAGCAGTTACTCGGAAAGGGGCTACGGCTATGGCTACACCTTC.

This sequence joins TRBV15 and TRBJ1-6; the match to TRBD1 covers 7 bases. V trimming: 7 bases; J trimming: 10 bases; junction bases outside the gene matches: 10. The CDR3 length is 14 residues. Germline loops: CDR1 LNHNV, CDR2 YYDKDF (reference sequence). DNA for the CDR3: TGTGCCACCACCCCGGGCAGGGGACAGTCACCCCTCCACTTT. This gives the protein CATTPGRGQSPLHF. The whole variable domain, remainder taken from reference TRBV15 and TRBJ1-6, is DAMVIQNPRYQVTQFGKPVTLSCSQTLNHNVMYWYQQKSSQAPKLLFHYYDKDFNNEADTPDNFQSRRPNTSFCFLDIRSPGLGDTAMYLCATTPGRGQSPLHFGNGTRLTVT.

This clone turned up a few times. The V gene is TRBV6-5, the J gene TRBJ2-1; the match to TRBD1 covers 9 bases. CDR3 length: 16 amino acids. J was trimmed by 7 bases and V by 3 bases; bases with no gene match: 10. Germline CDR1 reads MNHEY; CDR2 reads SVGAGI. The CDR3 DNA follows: TGTGCCAGCAGTTATATAGGACAGGGGAGAGGGAATGAGCAGTTCTTC. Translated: CASSYIGQGRGNEQFF.

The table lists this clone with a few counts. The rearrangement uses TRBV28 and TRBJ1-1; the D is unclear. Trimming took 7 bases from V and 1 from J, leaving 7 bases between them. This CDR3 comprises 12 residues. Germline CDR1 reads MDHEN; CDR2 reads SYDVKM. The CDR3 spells CASKFGNTEAFF. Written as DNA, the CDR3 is TGTGCCAGCAAGTTTGGGAACACTGAAGCTTTCTTT.

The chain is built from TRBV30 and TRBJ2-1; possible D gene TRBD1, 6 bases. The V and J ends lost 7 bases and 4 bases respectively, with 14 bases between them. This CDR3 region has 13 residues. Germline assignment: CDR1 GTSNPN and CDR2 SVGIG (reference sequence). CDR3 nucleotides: TGTGCCTTTTCCCGGGACAAATACAATGAGCAGTTCTTC. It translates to CAFSRDKYNEQFF.

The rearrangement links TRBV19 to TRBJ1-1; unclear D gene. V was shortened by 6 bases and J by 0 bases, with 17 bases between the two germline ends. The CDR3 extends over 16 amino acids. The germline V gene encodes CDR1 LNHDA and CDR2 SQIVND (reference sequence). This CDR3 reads CASSPDPGSLNTEAFF. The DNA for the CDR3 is TGTGCCAGTAGCCCCGACCCGGGGTCCCTGAACACTGAAGCTTTCTTT.

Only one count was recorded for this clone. The chain's CDR3 is CASSQDQRVSGANVLTF. As DNA, the CDR3 is TGCGCCAGCAGCCAAGATCAACGGGTTTCTGGGGCCAACGTCCTGACTTTC. The V call is TRBV4-3, the J call TRBJ2-6; D is ambiguous. Trimming removed 0 bases at V and 1 base at J, with 10 bases between. Germline CDR1 is LGHNA and CDR2 is YSLEER. The CDR3 has 17 amino acids.

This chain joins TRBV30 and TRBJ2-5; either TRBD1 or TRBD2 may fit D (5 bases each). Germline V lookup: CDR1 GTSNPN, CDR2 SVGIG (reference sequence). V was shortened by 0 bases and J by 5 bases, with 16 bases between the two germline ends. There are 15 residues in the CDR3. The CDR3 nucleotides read TGTGCCTGGAGTGTGTATGGGGGAGCTGGGGAGACCCAGTACTTC. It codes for CAWSVYGGAGETQYF.

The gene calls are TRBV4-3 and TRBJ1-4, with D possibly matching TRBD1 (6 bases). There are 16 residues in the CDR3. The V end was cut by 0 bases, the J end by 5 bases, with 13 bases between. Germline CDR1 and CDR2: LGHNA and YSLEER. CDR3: CASSQDSRGYNEKLFF. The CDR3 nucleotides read TGCGCCAGCAGCCAAGATTCAAGGGGGTACAATGAAAAACTGTTTTTT.

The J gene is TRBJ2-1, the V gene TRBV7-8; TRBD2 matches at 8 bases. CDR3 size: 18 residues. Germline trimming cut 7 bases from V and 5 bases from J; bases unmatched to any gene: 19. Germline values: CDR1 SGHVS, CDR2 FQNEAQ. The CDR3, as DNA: TGTGCCAGCACATGGGGGACTAGGGGTAGGTCTTCCGACAATGAGCAGTTCTTC. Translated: CASTWGTRGRSSDNEQFF.

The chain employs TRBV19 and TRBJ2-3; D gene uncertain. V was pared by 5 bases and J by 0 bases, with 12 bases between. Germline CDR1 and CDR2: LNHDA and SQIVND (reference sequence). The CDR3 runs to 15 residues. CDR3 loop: CASSSMPPSTDTQYF. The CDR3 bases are TGTGCCAGTAGTTCAATGCCCCCTAGCACAGATACGCAGTATTTT. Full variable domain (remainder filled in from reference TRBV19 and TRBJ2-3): DGGITQSPKYLFRKEGQNVTLSCEQNLNHDAMYWYRQDPGQGLRLIYYSQIVNDFQKGDIAEGYSVSREKKESFPLTVTSAQKNPTAFYLCASSSMPPSTDTQYFGPGTRLTVL.

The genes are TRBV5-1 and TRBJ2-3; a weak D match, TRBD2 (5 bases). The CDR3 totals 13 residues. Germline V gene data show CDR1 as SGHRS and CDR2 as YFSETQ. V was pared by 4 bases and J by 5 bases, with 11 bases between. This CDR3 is CASSRGLGDTQYF. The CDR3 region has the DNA TGCGCCAGCAGCCGCGGGTTAGGAGATACGCAGTATTTT.

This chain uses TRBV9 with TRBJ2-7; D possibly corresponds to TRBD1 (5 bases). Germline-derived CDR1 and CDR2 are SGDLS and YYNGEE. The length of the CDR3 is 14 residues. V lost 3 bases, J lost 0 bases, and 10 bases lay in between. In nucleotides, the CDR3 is TGTGCCAGCAGCGAGGGGAAATACTCCTACGAGCAGTACTTC. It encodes CASSEGKYSYEQYF. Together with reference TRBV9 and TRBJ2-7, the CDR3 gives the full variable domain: DSGVTQTPKHLITATGQRVTLRCSPRSGDLSVYWYQQSLDQGLQFLIQYYNGEERAKGNILERFSAQQFPDLHSELNLSSLELGDSALYFCASSEGKYSYEQYFGPGTRLTVT.

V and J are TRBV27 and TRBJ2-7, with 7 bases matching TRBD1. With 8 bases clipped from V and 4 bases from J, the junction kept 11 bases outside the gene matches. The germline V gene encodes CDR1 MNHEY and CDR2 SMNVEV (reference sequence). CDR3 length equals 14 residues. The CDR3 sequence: CASAPRDSQYEQYF. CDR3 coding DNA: TGTGCCAGCGCCCCCCGGGACAGTCAATACGAGCAGTACTTC.

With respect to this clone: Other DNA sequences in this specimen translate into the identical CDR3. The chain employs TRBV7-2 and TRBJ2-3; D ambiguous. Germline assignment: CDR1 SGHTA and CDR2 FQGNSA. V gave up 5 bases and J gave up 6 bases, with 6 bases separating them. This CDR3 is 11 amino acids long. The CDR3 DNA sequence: TGTGCCAGCAGCCGGGCGGATACGCAGTATTTT. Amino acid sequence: CASSRADTQYF.